Described below is a single T cell receptor beta chain sequence and its context. The sample carries other DNA sequences with the same CDR3. This specimen comes from a study of control samples from healthy donors and cancer patients. Data came from immunoSEQ multiplex PCR; TCRdb stores just in-frame clones and leaves some out. The sample carries approximately 69,000 clones, approximately 89% recorded once. The sequenced material came from PBMCs. This TCR was sampled from a man in his sixties with colorectal cancer.

CDR3 in amino acids: CASSYPDYGYTF. In DNA form, the CDR3 reads TGTGCCAGCAGTTACCCGGACTATGGCTACACCTTC. The chain links TRBV6-2 or TRBV6-3 to TRBJ1-2; D is unresolved. CDR1 and CDR2 (germline): MNHEY, SVGEGT. V was trimmed by 2 bases and J by 3 bases, leaving 4 bases between them. The CDR3 has 12 amino acids.